This T cell receptor (beta chain) was recorded in a study of technical replicates of blood from several donors. Assay: immunoSEQ multiplex PCR; the TCRdb copy retains only in-frame clones and omits some. The sample has tens of thousands of clones; about 90% are singletons. The CDR3 runs to 15 residues. Per the germline V gene, CDR1 is MNHEY and CDR2 is SVGAGI. The trim removed 2 bases at V and 5 bases at J, leaving 8 bases unmatched. The TCR was taken from a human donor in good health. Material: T cells isolated from PBMCs. This sequence joins TRBV6-5 and TRBJ2-7, with 8 bases matching TRBD1. In DNA form, the CDR3 reads TGTGCCAGCAGTTACCGACTTGGACAGGGCCACGAGCAGTACTTC. It codes for CASSYRLGQGHEQYF.